The 30 T cell receptor beta chains below were found in one sample sequenced in a study of cytomegalovirus exposure and HLA in healthy donors. The PCR had 60 Vbeta and 13 Jbeta primers. Repertoires were generated with immunoSEQ multiplex PCR, while TCRdb's copy carries only in-frame clones and drops some. This repertoire shows some 130,000 clones, approximately 84% found once; its top ten account for around 3%. The specimen sequenced was PBMCs. The receptors stem from a boy between 2 and 10 years old in good health and CMV-seronegative.

This chain links TRBV29-1 with TRBJ2-3; 7 nucleotides match TRBD1. The trim removed 4 bases at V and 5 bases at J, leaving 21 bases unmatched. CDR3 size: 18 residues. Germline CDR1 and CDR2: SQVTM and ANQGSEA. In DNA, the CDR3 is TGCAGCGTTGCTAGGGACAGTAAAGGTTTTTCTGTCAAAGATACGCAGTATTTT. It yields the protein CSVARDSKGFSVKDTQYF.

This clone was found once. Within the sample, other DNA sequences also encode this same CDR3. The genes are TRBV6-5 and TRBJ1-5; D perhaps matches TRBD1 (6 bases). In germline, CDR1 is MNHEY, CDR2 SVGAGI. The CDR3 covers 14 residues. The V gene lost 3 bases and the J gene lost 5 bases, with 11 bases spanning the gap. The CDR3 DNA sequence: TGTGCCAGCAGTTATAACAGGGCGGATCAGCCCCAGCATTTT. This encodes CASSYNRADQPQHF.

The chain carries TRBV15 and TRBJ1-2; D possibly corresponds to TRBD1 (5 bases). In germline, CDR1 is LNHNV, CDR2 YYDKDF (reference sequence). The CDR3 runs to 15 residues. V was trimmed by 4 bases and J by 4 bases, leaving 16 bases between them. The chain's CDR3 is CATSTFTQGGYGYTF. DNA for the CDR3: TGTGCCACCAGCACCTTTACCCAGGGTGGCTATGGCTACACCTTC.

This sequence joins TRBV10-3 and TRBJ2-2, with D possibly TRBD1 on 6 matching bases. In germline, CDR1 is ENHRY, CDR2 SYGVKD. V was shortened by 6 bases and J by 0 bases, with 11 bases between the two germline ends. The length of the CDR3 is 15 residues. The DNA for the CDR3 is TGTGCCATCAGGACCGGGACACCGAACACCGGGGAGCTGTTTTTT. It specifies CAIRTGTPNTGELFF.

This chain links TRBV4-2 with TRBJ2-1; maybe TRBD2 (6 bases). With 0 bases removed from V and 5 bases from J, the gap between germline ends came to 17 bases. Germline CDR1 reads LGHNA; CDR2 reads YNFKEQ. This CDR3 region has 17 residues. The CDR3 reads CASSQEKVGGTNNEQFF. CDR3 in DNA: TGTGCCAGCAGCCAAGAAAAGGTGGGCGGGACCAACAATGAGCAGTTCTTC.

The chain employs TRBV6-5 and TRBJ2-6; D may be TRBD2 (5 bases). There are 15 residues in the CDR3. V was cut by 6 bases and J by 2 bases, with 11 bases left in between. The germline gives CDR1 MNHEY, CDR2 SVGAGI. The CDR3 loop is CASSSEGAGANVLTF. The CDR3 DNA is TGTGCCAGCAGCTCCGAGGGCGCTGGGGCCAACGTCCTGACTTTC.

This rearrangement joins TRBV7-9 to TRBJ2-4; TRBD1 matches 10 bases. The length of the CDR3 is 17 residues. The ends lost 1 base at V and 2 bases at J; junction bases unmatched: 5. CDR1 and CDR2 (germline): SEHNR, FQNEAQ (reference sequence). CDR3 protein: CASSLVMGQGTKNIQYF. CDR3 coding DNA: TGTGCCAGCAGCTTAGTGATGGGACAGGGGACCAAAAACATTCAGTACTTC. The full variable domain, completed using reference TRBV7-9 and TRBJ2-4, is DTGVSQNPRHKITKRGQNVTFRCDPISEHNRLYWYRQTLGQGPEFLTYFQNEAQLEKSRLLSDRFSAERPKGSFSTLEIQRTEQGDSAMYLCASSLVMGQGTKNIQYFGAGTRLSVL.

The chain uses TRBV18 and TRBJ1-1, with a weak D call TRBD1 (5 bases). Deletions cut 2 bases from V and 0 bases from J, with 7 bases between. Germline loops: CDR1 KGHSH, CDR2 LQKENI. The CDR3 runs 14 residues. The CDR3 DNA reads as TGTGCCAGCTCACCAGACAGACTGAACACTGAAGCTTTCTTT. The encoded protein is CASSPDRLNTEAFF. The full variable domain, completed using reference TRBV18 and TRBJ1-1, is NAGVMQNPRHLVRRRGQEARLRCSPMKGHSHVYWYRQLPEEGLKFMVYLQKENIIDESGMPKERFSAEFPKEGPSILRIQQVVRGDSAAYFCASSPDRLNTEAFFGQGTRLTVV.

The rearrangement links TRBV5-6 to TRBJ1-2, with TRBD1 as a possible D gene (6 bases). Germline V lookup: CDR1 SGHDT, CDR2 YYEEEE. V was shortened by 4 bases and J by 3 bases, with 13 bases between the two germline ends. The CDR3 consists of 14 residues. CDR3 amino acids: CASSGRGGYYGYTF. Written as DNA, the CDR3 is TGTGCCAGCAGCGGGAGGGGGGGTTACTATGGCTACACCTTC.

The gene calls are TRBV6-5 and TRBJ1-1; unclear D gene. V lost 0 bases to trimming and J lost 0 bases, with 5 bases between them. Germline V gene data show CDR1 as MNHEY and CDR2 as SVGAGI. This CDR3 contains 14 residues. CDR3 nucleotide sequence: TGTGCCAGCAGTTACTCCGAGTTGAACACTGAAGCTTTCTTT. It specifies CASSYSELNTEAFF.

The chain joins TRBV2 to TRBJ2-1; D is unclear. CDR3 length: 12 residues. Per germline, CDR1 SNHLY and CDR2 FYNNEI. V gave up 4 bases and J gave up 6 bases, with 7 bases separating them. The CDR3 reads CASSGRINEQFF. The CDR3 DNA follows: TGTGCCAGCAGTGGGCGGATCAATGAGCAGTTCTTC.

The chain combines TRBV9 with TRBJ2-1, with 7 bases identical to TRBD1. Germline V CDR1 and CDR2: SGDLS, YYNGEE. The CDR3 has 15 amino acids. Unmatched junction bases numbered 8, after V lost 4 bases and J lost 4 bases. The CDR3 coding sequence is TGTGCCAGCAGCTTTCGAGACAGGGCTTACAATGAGCAGTTCTTC. Protein sequence: CASSFRDRAYNEQFF.

V usage is TRBV2 and J usage is TRBJ2-7, with 12 bases fitting TRBD1. CDR1 is SNHLY, CDR2 FYNNEI, per germline. The J segment lost 3 bases and the V segment lost 3 bases, leaving 12 bases of the junction unmatched. The CDR3 covers 18 residues. The CDR3 spells CASSEASPGQGAYYEQYF. As DNA, the CDR3 is TGTGCCAGCAGTGAGGCCTCTCCGGGACAGGGGGCGTACTACGAGCAGTACTTC.

The V and J genes are TRBV9 and TRBJ2-3; 10 bases map to TRBD2. CDR1 and CDR2 from the germline V gene are SGDLS and YYNGEE. The CDR3 has 17 residues. J was trimmed by 0 bases and V by 3 bases; bases with no gene match: 7. The CDR3 is CASSAASGGFSTDTQYF. The CDR3 bases are TGTGCCAGCAGCGCCGCTAGCGGGGGATTCAGCACAGATACGCAGTATTTT.

The chain couples TRBV6-1 to TRBJ2-7, with D uncertain. The CDR3 contains 12 residues. V lost 5 bases to trimming and J lost 0 bases, with 5 bases between them. Germline V gives CDR1 MNHNS, CDR2 SASEGT. The DNA of the CDR3 is TGTGCCAGCAGTACCAGCTCCTACGAGCAGTACTTC. As protein: CASSTSSYEQYF.

The J gene is TRBJ2-7, the V gene TRBV6-1; D is perhaps TRBD2 (6 bases). Trimming took 4 bases from V and 1 from J, leaving 14 bases between them. The CDR3 totals 15 residues. Germline V gives CDR1 MNHNS, CDR2 SASEGT. This CDR3 is CASSVTGTESYEQYF. CDR3 bases: TGTGCCAGCAGTGTCACCGGGACTGAGTCCTACGAGCAGTACTTC.

The chain recombines TRBV7-2 with TRBJ2-5, with 13 bases matching TRBD2. CDR3 length equals 18 residues. V trimming: 5 bases; J trimming: 0 bases; junction bases outside the gene matches: 9. The germline V gene has CDR1 SGHTA and CDR2 FQGNSA. The CDR3 DNA is TGTGCCAGCAGCCCCCACGTACTAGCGGGGGGGTACCAAGAGACCCAGTACTTC. Residues: CASSPHVLAGGYQETQYF.

V is TRBV6-1 and J is TRBJ2-1, with 11 positions matching TRBD1. Germline V CDR1 and CDR2: MNHNS, SASEGT. This CDR3 region has 16 residues. With V trimmed by 3 bases and J by 6 bases, 7 bases remained unmatched. The CDR3 loop is CASSDPGQGVRNEQFF. CDR3 nucleotide sequence: TGTGCCAGCAGTGACCCGGGACAGGGGGTTCGCAATGAGCAGTTCTTC.

With respect to this clone: The junction shows a germline mismatch at one end, possibly a read error. The chain is built from TRBV4-1 and TRBJ1-1; 7 nucleotides align to TRBD1. Looked up from germline, CDR1 is MGHRA and CDR2 is YSYEKL. The length of the CDR3 is 15 residues. The CDR3 DNA reads as TGCGCCAGCAGCCGCGAGAACAGGGGTGGCACTAAAGCTTTCTTT. Translating gives CASSRENRGGTKAFF.

This chain connects TRBV10-2 to TRBJ2-1, with 9 bases aligning to TRBD2. This CDR3 has 17 residues. In germline, CDR1 is WSHSY, CDR2 SAAADI. V lost 3 bases to trimming and J lost 8 bases; unmatched junction nucleotides: 14. CDR3 loop: CASSEILQSGGLDEQFF. For the CDR3, the DNA is TGCGCCAGCAGTGAAATTTTACAGAGCGGGGGGTTAGATGAGCAGTTCTTC.

The rearrangement links TRBV6-1 to TRBJ2-3; D may be TRBD2 (5 bases). The CDR3 runs 14 residues. Germline CDR1 and CDR2: MNHNS and SASEGT. With 5 bases removed from V and 1 base from J, the gap between germline ends came to 10 bases. CDR3 region: CASSSGLGTDTQYF. The DNA for the CDR3 is TGTGCCAGCAGTAGCGGCCTTGGCACAGATACGCAGTATTTT.

The chain employs TRBV5-1 and TRBJ2-3; TRBD1 matches 7 bases. The CDR3 sequence is 14 residues long. Trimming cost V 4 bases and J 4 bases; bases outside gene matches: 6. Per the germline V gene, CDR1 is SGHRS and CDR2 is YFSETQ. CDR3 protein: CASSHGQAADTQYF. The CDR3 DNA reads as TGCGCCAGCAGCCACGGACAGGCGGCAGATACGCAGTATTTT.

The rearrangement joins TRBV7-9 to TRBJ2-7; unclear D gene. V was cut by 1 base and J by 3 bases, with 10 bases left in between. CDR3 length: 14 amino acids. The germline V gene encodes CDR1 SEHNR and CDR2 FQNEAQ (reference sequence). The CDR3 DNA follows: TGTGCCAGCAGCTTAGGTCAATCCTACTACGAGCAGTACTTC. This codes for CASSLGQSYYEQYF.

The chain employs TRBV19 and TRBJ1-2; 7 nucleotides line up with TRBD1. This CDR3 comprises 17 residues. Germline trimming cut 5 bases from V and 1 base from J; bases unmatched to any gene: 13. Germline assignment: CDR1 LNHDA and CDR2 SQIVND (reference sequence). The CDR3 DNA follows: TGTGCCAGTAGTTACTACCCCGGGACAGCAAATAACTATGGCTACACCTTC. This sequence encodes CASSYYPGTANNYGYTF.

The rearrangement joins TRBV5-1 to TRBJ2-1; D not resolved. In germline, CDR1 is SGHRS, CDR2 YFSETQ. The germline V and J ends were trimmed by 2 bases and 9 bases, with 12 bases remaining between them. The CDR3 runs 13 residues. The CDR3 DNA reads as TGCGCCAGCAGCTTTGTCTGGAGAGGTGAGCAGTTCTTC. Amino acids: CASSFVWRGEQFF.

This sequence joins TRBV4-2 and TRBJ1-4; D not certain. This CDR3 has 14 residues. Trimming left V 4 bases short and J 8 bases short, with 14 bases between. Per germline, CDR1 LGHNA and CDR2 YNFKEQ. CDR3 DNA: TGTGCCAGCAGCCGAGGCGCGCTTAAGGAAAAACTGTTTTTT. Residues: CASSRGALKEKLFF.

About this clone itself: The same CDR3 is also encoded by other DNA sequences in this sample. The J gene is TRBJ1-2, the V gene TRBV4-1, with TRBD1 matching over 7 bases. CDR3 size: 16 residues. Germline CDR1 is MGHRA and CDR2 is YSYEKL. Germline trimming cut 2 bases from V and 6 bases from J; bases unmatched to any gene: 12. DNA of the CDR3: TGCGCCAGCAGCCAAACCCGGGACAGACTCAGGGATGGCTACACCTTC. Protein product: CASSQTRDRLRDGYTF.

This chain uses TRBV7-2 with TRBJ2-1; TRBD2 aligns across 7 bases. V shed 4 bases and J 7 bases; nucleotides not matched to a gene: 4. CDR1 SGHTA and CDR2 FQGNSA come from the germline V gene. The length of the CDR3 is 13 residues. The CDR3 reads CASSSGLLNEQFF. The CDR3 nucleotides read TGTGCCAGCAGCTCGGGACTATTGAATGAGCAGTTCTTC.

The chain is built from TRBV6-1 and TRBJ1-5; D is unclear. The CDR3 spans 15 residues. V dropped 0 bases and J dropped 7 bases, with 13 bases sitting between them. Germline CDR1 is MNHNS and CDR2 is SASEGT. DNA of the CDR3: TGTGCCAGCAGTGAAGCTCACTCCCCGAGGCAGCCCCAGCATTTT. Its translation is CASSEAHSPRQPQHF.

The table lists this clone with a count of one. The chain employs TRBV27 and TRBJ1-5; 8 bases align to TRBD1. This CDR3 region has 15 residues. Per germline, CDR1 MNHEY and CDR2 SMNVEV (reference sequence). With V trimmed by 2 bases and J by 3 bases, 3 bases remained unmatched. The CDR3 loop reads CASSLRTGTNQPQHF. In DNA form, the CDR3 reads TGTGCCAGCAGTTTAAGGACAGGGACCAATCAGCCCCAGCATTTT.